This TCR beta chain emerged from a study of response to subunit inactivated influenza vaccine. This clonotype was detected a few times. Trimming removed 5 bases from V and 4 bases from J; junction bases left unmatched: 7. Germline V gives CDR1 SGHRS, CDR2 YFSETQ. The CDR3 loop spans 14 amino acids. TCRdb independently ran MiXCR on the RT-PCR reads; one entry per CDR3 protein. The table shows about 780,000 distinct CDR3 sequences, with roughly 18% occurring only once. The chain links TRBV5-1 to TRBJ2-7; TRBD2 aligns across 9 bases. The TCR sequence derives from a man between 50 and 59 years old who received an inactivated influenza vaccine. Sequences were derived from PBMCs from blood, sampled roughly 5 days after vaccination. The CDR3 here is CASRGSGRRYEQYF. CDR3 nucleotides: TGCGCCAGCAGAGGTAGCGGGAGACGGTACGAGCAGTACTTC.